This T cell receptor (beta chain) was documented in a study of early stage breast cancer tumors. About the research overall: Most of the 16 invasive tumors were ER+, PR+ and HER2-. Around 10-fold was the mean read coverage per sample.

Study-wide points: Blood repertoires resembled normal breast more than tumor.

In the case of this clone: No antigen is known for it.

The repertoire was sequenced with immunoSEQ multiplex PCR; TCRdb's copy has only in-frame clones and lacks some. The profile covers tens of thousands of clones, with 70% to 80% appearing a single time and around 6.7% taken by the ten largest. CDR3 length equals 16 residues. V shed 1 base, J shed 1 base, and the junction held 1 base outside the gene matches. Germline assignment: CDR1 MNHNS and CDR2 SASEGT. This chain connects TRBV6-1 to TRBJ2-5; 12 bases are shared with TRBD2. The source is a person aged 45-60 years with breast cancer. Sequenced: blood. CDR3 amino acids: CASSEGTSGVQETQYF. CDR3 nucleotide sequence: TGTGCCAGCAGTGAAGGGACTAGCGGGGTCCAAGAGACCCAGTACTTC.